Shown below are 2 T cell receptor beta chains from a single sample sequenced in a study of T cell responses to AZD1222 COVID-19 vaccine. Repertoires were generated with immunoSEQ multiplex PCR, while TCRdb's copy carries only in-frame clones and drops some. The sample contains under 250,000 clones, about 93% of which appear only once. The sample consisted of peripheral blood, taken on day 0 of MenACWY control vaccination. The receptors come from an adult in good health.

The rearrangement uses TRBV30 and TRBJ2-7; unclear D gene. V lost 3 bases, J lost 0 bases, and 12 bases lay in between. The CDR3 is made up of 14 amino acids. The germline V gene has CDR1 GTSNPN and CDR2 SVGIG (reference sequence). CDR3 sequence: CAWRDKGLSYEQYF. DNA for the CDR3: TGTGCCTGGAGGGATAAGGGTCTCTCCTACGAGCAGTACTTC.

The chain couples TRBV5-1 to TRBJ2-7; 7 bases line up with TRBD2. Per germline, CDR1 SGHRS and CDR2 YFSETQ. This CDR3 comprises 20 residues. With 0 bases clipped from V and 1 base from J, the junction kept 19 bases outside the gene matches. The CDR3 region has the DNA TGCGCCAGCAGCTTGGTAGGGTCGGGGGGTCGTAGAGGGTTTTCCTACGAGCAGTACTTC. It encodes CASSLVGSGGRRGFSYEQYF.